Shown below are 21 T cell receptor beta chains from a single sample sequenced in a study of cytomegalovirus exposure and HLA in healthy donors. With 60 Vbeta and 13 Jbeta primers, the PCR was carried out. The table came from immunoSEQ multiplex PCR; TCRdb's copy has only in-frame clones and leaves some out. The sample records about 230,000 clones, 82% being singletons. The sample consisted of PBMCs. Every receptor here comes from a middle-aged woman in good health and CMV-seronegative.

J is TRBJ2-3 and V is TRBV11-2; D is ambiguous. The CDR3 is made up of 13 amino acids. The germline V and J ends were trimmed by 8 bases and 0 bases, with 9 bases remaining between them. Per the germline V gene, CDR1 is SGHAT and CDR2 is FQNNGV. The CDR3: CASCRYSTDTQYF. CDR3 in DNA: TGTGCCAGCTGCAGGTACAGCACAGATACGCAGTATTTT.

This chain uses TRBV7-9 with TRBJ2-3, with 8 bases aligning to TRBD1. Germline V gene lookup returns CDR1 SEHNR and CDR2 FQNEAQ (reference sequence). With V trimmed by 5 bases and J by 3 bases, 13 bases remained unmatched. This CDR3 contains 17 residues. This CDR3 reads CASSLSRGRGQTDTQYF. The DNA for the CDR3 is TGTGCCAGCAGCCTCTCCCGGGGCAGGGGGCAGACAGATACGCAGTATTTT.

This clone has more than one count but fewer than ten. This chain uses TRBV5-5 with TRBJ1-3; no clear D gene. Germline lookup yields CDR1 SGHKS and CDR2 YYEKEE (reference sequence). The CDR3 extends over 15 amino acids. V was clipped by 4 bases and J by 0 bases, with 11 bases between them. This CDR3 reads CASSLGLSSGNTIYF. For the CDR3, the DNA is TGTGCCAGCAGCCTCGGACTGAGCTCTGGAAACACCATATATTTT.

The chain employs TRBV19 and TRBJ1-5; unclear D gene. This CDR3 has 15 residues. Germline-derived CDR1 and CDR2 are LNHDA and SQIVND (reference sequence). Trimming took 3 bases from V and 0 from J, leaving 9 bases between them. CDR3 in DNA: TGTGCCAGTAGTATTAACGGTTATAGCAATCAGCCCCAGCATTTT. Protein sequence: CASSINGYSNQPQHF. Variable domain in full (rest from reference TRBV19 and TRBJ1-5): DGGITQSPKYLFRKEGQNVTLSCEQNLNHDAMYWYRQDPGQGLRLIYYSQIVNDFQKGDIAEGYSVSREKKESFPLTVTSAQKNPTAFYLCASSINGYSNQPQHFGDGTRLSIL.

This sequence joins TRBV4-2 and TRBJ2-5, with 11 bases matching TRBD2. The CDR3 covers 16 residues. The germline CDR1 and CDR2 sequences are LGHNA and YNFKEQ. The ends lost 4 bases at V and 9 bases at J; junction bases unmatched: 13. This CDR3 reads CASSRLGGSGGEAQYF. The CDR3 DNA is TGTGCCAGCAGCCGGCTTGGGGGTAGCGGGGGGGAAGCCCAGTACTTC.

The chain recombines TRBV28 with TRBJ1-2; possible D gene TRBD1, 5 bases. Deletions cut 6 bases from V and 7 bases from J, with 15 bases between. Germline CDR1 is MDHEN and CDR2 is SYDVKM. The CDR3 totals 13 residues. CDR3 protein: CASRLGGFPGYTF. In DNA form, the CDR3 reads TGTGCCAGCAGACTGGGGGGGTTTCCTGGCTACACCTTC.

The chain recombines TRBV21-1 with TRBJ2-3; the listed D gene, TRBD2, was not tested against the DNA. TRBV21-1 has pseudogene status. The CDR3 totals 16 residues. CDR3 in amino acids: CASSKAGPGEADTQYF. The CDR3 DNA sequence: TGTGCCAGCAGCAAAGCTGGGCCGGGAGAGGCAGATACGCAGTATTTT.

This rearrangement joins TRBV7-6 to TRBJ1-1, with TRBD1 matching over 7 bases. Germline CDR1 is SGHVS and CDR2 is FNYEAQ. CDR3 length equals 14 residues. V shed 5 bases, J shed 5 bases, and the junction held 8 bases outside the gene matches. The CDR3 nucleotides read TGTGCCAGCAGCCACACAGGGGCTTGGACTGAAGCTTTCTTT. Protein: CASSHTGAWTEAFF.

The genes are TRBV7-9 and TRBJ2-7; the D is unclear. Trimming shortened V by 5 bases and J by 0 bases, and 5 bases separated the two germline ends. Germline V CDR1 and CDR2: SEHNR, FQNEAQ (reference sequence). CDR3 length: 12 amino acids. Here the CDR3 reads CASSRVSYEQYF. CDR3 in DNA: TGTGCCAGCAGCCGGGTCTCCTACGAGCAGTACTTC.

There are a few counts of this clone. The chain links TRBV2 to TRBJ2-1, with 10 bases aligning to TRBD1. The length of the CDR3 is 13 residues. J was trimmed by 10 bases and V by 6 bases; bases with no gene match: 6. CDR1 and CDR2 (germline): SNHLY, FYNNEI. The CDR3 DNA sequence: TGTGCCAGCAGAGGGACAGGGGTGTACGAGCAGTTCTTC. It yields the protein CASRGTGVYEQFF.

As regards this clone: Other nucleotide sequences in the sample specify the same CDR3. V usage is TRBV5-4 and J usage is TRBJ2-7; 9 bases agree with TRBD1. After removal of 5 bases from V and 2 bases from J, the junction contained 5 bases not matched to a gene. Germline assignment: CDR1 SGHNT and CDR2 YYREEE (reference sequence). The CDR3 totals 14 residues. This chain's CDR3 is CASSSGTGTYEQYF. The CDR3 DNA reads TGTGCCAGCAGTTCCGGGACAGGGACCTACGAGCAGTACTTC.

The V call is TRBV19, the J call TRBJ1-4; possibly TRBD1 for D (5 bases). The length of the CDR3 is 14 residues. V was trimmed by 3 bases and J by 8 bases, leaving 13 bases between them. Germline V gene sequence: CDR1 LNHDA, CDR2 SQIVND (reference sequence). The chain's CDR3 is CASSIDSVGEKLFF. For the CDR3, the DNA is TGTGCCAGTAGTATCGACAGTGTTGGCGAAAAACTGTTTTTT.

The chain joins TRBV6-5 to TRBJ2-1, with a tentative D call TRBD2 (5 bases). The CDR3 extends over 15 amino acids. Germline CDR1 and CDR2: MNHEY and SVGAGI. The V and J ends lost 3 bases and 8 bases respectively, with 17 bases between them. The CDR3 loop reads CASSYRGGSWDEQFF. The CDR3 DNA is TGTGCCAGCAGTTATCGAGGAGGTTCTTGGGATGAGCAGTTCTTC.

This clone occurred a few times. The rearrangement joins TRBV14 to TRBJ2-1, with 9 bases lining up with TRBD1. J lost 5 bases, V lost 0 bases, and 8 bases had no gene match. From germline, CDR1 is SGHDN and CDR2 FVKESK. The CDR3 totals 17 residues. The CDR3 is CASSQDLTGGLDNEQFF. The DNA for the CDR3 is TGTGCCAGCAGCCAAGATCTGACAGGGGGTTTGGACAATGAGCAGTTCTTC.

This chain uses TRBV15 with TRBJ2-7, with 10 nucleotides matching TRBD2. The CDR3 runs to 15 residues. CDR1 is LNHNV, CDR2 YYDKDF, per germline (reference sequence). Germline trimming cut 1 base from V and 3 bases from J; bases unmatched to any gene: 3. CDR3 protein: CATSRGLAGVYEQYF. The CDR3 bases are TGTGCCACCAGCAGAGGGCTAGCGGGGGTCTACGAGCAGTACTTC.

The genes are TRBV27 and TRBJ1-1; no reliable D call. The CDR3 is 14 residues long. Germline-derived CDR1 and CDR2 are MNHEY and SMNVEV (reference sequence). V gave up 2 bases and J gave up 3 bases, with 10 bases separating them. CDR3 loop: CASSLDFADTEAFF. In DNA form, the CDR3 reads TGTGCCAGCAGTTTAGATTTTGCGGACACTGAAGCTTTCTTT.

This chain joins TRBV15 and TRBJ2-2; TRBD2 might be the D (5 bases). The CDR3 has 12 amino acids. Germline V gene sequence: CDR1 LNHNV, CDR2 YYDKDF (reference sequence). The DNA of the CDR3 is TGTGCACCTGCACTGGGAGCCGGGGAGCTGTTTTTT. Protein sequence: CAPALGAGELFF.

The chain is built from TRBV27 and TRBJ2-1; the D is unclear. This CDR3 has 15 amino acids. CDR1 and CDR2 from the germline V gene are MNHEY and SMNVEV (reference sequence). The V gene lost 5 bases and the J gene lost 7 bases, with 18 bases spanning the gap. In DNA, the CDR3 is TGTGCCAGCAGTCAGTACCCTTACAAGGAGAATGAGCAGTTCTTC. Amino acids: CASSQYPYKENEQFF.

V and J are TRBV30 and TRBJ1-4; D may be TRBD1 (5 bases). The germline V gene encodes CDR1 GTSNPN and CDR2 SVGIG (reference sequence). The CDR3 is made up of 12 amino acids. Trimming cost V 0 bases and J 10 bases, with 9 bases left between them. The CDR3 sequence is CAWSVGGLKLFF. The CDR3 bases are TGTGCCTGGAGTGTTGGGGGGTTAAAACTGTTTTTT.

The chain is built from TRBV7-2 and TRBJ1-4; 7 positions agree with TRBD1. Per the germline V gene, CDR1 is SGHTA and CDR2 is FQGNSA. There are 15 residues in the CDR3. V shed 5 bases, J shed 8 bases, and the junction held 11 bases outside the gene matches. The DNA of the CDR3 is TGTGCCAGCAGCCCCTGGGACAGTCGGAGGGAAAAACTGTTTTTT. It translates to CASSPWDSRREKLFF.

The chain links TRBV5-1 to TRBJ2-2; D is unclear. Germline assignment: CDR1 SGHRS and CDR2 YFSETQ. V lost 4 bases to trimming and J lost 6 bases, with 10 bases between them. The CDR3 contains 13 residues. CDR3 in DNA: TGCGCCAGCAGCCCAAACTCCCCCGGGGAGCTGTTTTTT. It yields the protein CASSPNSPGELFF.